This TCR beta chain stems from a study of cytomegalovirus exposure and HLA in healthy donors. Findings of the study overall: With DRB1 most and HLA-C fewest, TCR association rates differed between HLA loci in a later analysis. Accurate prediction of most subjects' HLA-A and HLA-B alleles from TCR beta sequences was reported. Productive status was seen about 90% or about 30% of the time for most TCR beta V segments in an earlier analysis.

Trimming stripped 4 bases from V and 4 bases from J, with 9 bases between. The CDR3 has 13 amino acids. Germline CDR1 reads SGHDT; CDR2 reads YYEEEE. As to this clone: Its antigen remains unidentified.

The PCR contained 60 Vbeta and 13 Jbeta primers. Only in-frame clones appear in the TCRdb table, and some are missing; sequencing was by immunoSEQ multiplex PCR. The sample has about 130,000 clones, around 78% seen once. The origin of this receptor is a man younger than 30 in good health and CMV-seropositive. The sequencing sample was made of PBMCs. The J gene is TRBJ2-1, the V gene TRBV5-6; the D is unclear. The CDR3 sequence: CASSGSGYNEQFF. The CDR3 DNA is TGTGCCAGCAGCGGGTCGGGTTACAATGAGCAGTTCTTC.